This is a list of T cell receptor beta chains from one sample in a study of blood T cell repertoires in COVID-19. Assay used: immunoSEQ multiplex PCR; TCRdb lists only in-frame clones, some missing. Of 200,000 to 250,000 clones in the sample, about 78% were seen once. What was sequenced was peripheral blood. The source is a woman aged 70 to 79 with acute or convalescent COVID-19. The CDR3 runs from the conserved cysteine through the conserved F or W. The D gene is left open where the match is weak. Clone size appears in some rows only: once, few, many, or a class for an expanded clone.

D gene: -
J gene: TRBJ1-5
V gene: TRBV15
clone size: -
CDR3 protein: CATSSGALRAQHF
CDR3 DNA: TGTGCCACCAGCAGTGGGGCCCTTAGGGCCCAGCATTTT

D gene: -
J gene: TRBJ1-2
V gene: TRBV6-6
clone size: -
CDR3 protein: CASSYSITATHGYTF
CDR3 DNA: TGTGCCAGCAGTTACTCGATTACCGCTACCCATGGCTACACCTTC

D gene: -
J gene: TRBJ2-2
V gene: TRBV2
clone size: -
CDR3 protein: CASSTDRMNTGELFF
CDR3 DNA: TGTGCCAGCAGTACCGACAGAATGAACACCGGGGAGCTGTTTTTT

D gene: -
J gene: TRBJ1-1
V gene: TRBV19
clone size: -
CDR3 protein: CASSLSRQVPNTEAFF
CDR3 DNA: TGTGCCAGTAGTCTTAGCCGACAGGTGCCTAACACTGAAGCTTTCTTT

D gene: -
J gene: TRBJ2-7
V gene: TRBV14
clone size: once
CDR3 protein: CASSHINTGSKFTYEQYF
CDR3 DNA: TGTGCCAGCAGCCACATAAATACAGGCAGCAAGTTTACCTACGAGCAGTACTTC

D gene: TRBD2
J gene: TRBJ2-7
V gene: TRBV7-9
clone size: -
CDR3 protein: CATSQREWREQYF
CDR3 DNA: TGTGCCACTTCTCAGCGGGAGTGGAGGGAGCAGTACTTC

D gene: -
J gene: TRBJ1-6
V gene: TRBV28
clone size: -
CDR3 protein: CASSLYGGNSPLHF
CDR3 DNA: TGTGCCAGCAGTTTATACGGGGGTAATTCACCCCTCCACTTT

D gene: -
J gene: TRBJ2-2
V gene: TRBV27
clone size: -
CDR3 protein: CASSSGKNTGELFF
CDR3 DNA: TGTGCCAGCAGTAGCGGAAAGAACACCGGGGAGCTGTTTTTT

D gene: TRBD2
J gene: TRBJ2-1
V gene: TRBV9
clone size: -
CDR3 protein: CASSVAAGGLINEQFF
CDR3 DNA: TGTGCCAGCAGCGTAGCAGCGGGAGGGCTTATCAATGAGCAGTTCTTC

D gene: TRBD2
J gene: TRBJ2-1
V gene: TRBV13
clone size: -
CDR3 protein: CASSFLTSGRESSYNEQFF
CDR3 DNA: TGTGCCAGCAGCTTCTTGACTAGCGGGAGGGAGAGCTCCTACAATGAGCAGTTCTTC

D gene: TRBD1
J gene: TRBJ2-7
V gene: TRBV6-5
clone size: -
CDR3 protein: CASSYLGQGREQYF
CDR3 DNA: TGTGCCAGCAGTTACTTAGGACAGGGTCGCGAGCAGTACTTC

D gene: -
J gene: TRBJ2-1
V gene: TRBV11-3
clone size: -
CDR3 protein: CASSLTSSSYNEQFF
CDR3 DNA: TGTGCCAGCAGCTTAACGAGTAGCTCCTACAATGAGCAGTTCTTC

D gene: -
J gene: TRBJ2-4
V gene: TRBV6-1
clone size: -
CDR3 protein: CASSEDGQKGDIQYF
CDR3 DNA: TGTGCCAGCAGTGAAGACGGTCAAAAGGGGGACATTCAGTACTTC

D gene: -
J gene: TRBJ2-4
V gene: TRBV27
clone size: few
CDR3 protein: CASSLRPGQGGNIQYF
CDR3 DNA: TGTGCCAGCAGTTTAAGGCCCGGACAGGGAGGGAACATTCAGTACTTC

D gene: TRBD2
J gene: TRBJ2-3
V gene: TRBV10-3
clone size: -
CDR3 protein: CAISESRASGSYSTDTQYF
CDR3 DNA: TGTGCCATCAGTGAGTCGAGGGCTAGCGGGAGCTACAGCACAGATACGCAGTATTTT

D gene: -
J gene: TRBJ1-5
V gene: TRBV19
clone size: few
CDR3 protein: CASSTYVSNQPQHF
CDR3 DNA: TGTGCCAGTAGTACGTATGTAAGCAATCAGCCCCAGCATTTT

D gene: -
J gene: TRBJ2-5
V gene: TRBV5-4
clone size: -
CDR3 protein: CASSLGSRETQYF
CDR3 DNA: TGTGCCAGCAGCTTGGGGAGTCGGGAGACCCAGTACTTC

D gene: TRBD2
J gene: TRBJ2-3
V gene: TRBV9
clone size: once
CDR3 protein: CASSVALAGGTDTQYF
CDR3 DNA: TGTGCCAGCAGCGTAGCTCTAGCGGGGGGCACAGATACGCAGTATTTT

D gene: -
J gene: TRBJ2-1
V gene: TRBV6-5
clone size: few
CDR3 protein: CASRKSSYNEQFF
CDR3 DNA: TGTGCCAGCAGGAAGAGCTCCTACAATGAGCAGTTCTTC

D gene: -
J gene: TRBJ1-6
V gene: TRBV7-2
clone size: -
CDR3 protein: CASSLGSTPEYSPLHF
CDR3 DNA: TGTGCCAGCAGCTTAGGGTCGACTCCGGAATATTCACCCCTCCACTTT

D gene: TRBD1
J gene: TRBJ2-3
V gene: TRBV24-1
clone size: -
CDR3 protein: CATSDPWTGPTSTDTQYF
CDR3 DNA: TGTGCCACCAGTGATCCTTGGACAGGGCCGACTAGCACAGATACGCAGTATTTT

D gene: -
J gene: TRBJ1-2
V gene: TRBV20-1
clone size: -
CDR3 protein: CSASQGQSYGYTF
CDR3 DNA: TGCAGTGCTAGTCAGGGACAAAGCTATGGCTACACCTTC

D gene: -
J gene: TRBJ1-2
V gene: TRBV19
clone size: -
CDR3 protein: CASSIRGTNYGYTF
CDR3 DNA: TGTGCCAGTAGTATTAGGGGAACTAACTATGGCTACACCTTC

D gene: TRBD2
J gene: TRBJ2-3
V gene: TRBV20-1
clone size: -
CDR3 protein: CSASNEGGPINTQYF
CDR3 DNA: TGCAGTGCTAGTAACGAGGGAGGGCCGATAAATACGCAGTATTTT

D gene: TRBD1
J gene: TRBJ1-5
V gene: TRBV28
clone size: -
CDR3 protein: CASSLVDRGNQPQHF
CDR3 DNA: TGTGCCAGCAGTTTGGTGGACAGGGGAAATCAGCCCCAGCATTTT

D gene: TRBD1
J gene: TRBJ1-5
V gene: TRBV30
clone size: -
CDR3 protein: CAWSGQGTNQPQHF
CDR3 DNA: TGTGCCTGGAGCGGACAGGGGACGAATCAGCCCCAGCATTTT

D gene: TRBD1
J gene: TRBJ1-1
V gene: TRBV29-1
clone size: -
CDR3 protein: CSVESPGQSEAFF
CDR3 DNA: TGCAGCGTTGAGTCTCCGGGACAGAGCGAAGCTTTCTTT

D gene: -
J gene: TRBJ2-2
V gene: TRBV28
clone size: few
CDR3 protein: CASSLNTGELFF
CDR3 DNA: TGTGCCAGCAGTCTAAACACCGGGGAGCTGTTTTTT

D gene: -
J gene: TRBJ2-1
V gene: TRBV18
clone size: once
CDR3 protein: CASSPPGGDNEQFF
CDR3 DNA: TGTGCCAGCTCACCACCGGGCGGGGACAATGAGCAGTTCTTC

D gene: TRBD1
J gene: TRBJ1-5
V gene: TRBV2
clone size: -
CDR3 protein: CASRSTGGVNQPQHF
CDR3 DNA: TGTGCCAGCAGGTCGACAGGGGGCGTCAATCAGCCCCAGCATTTT

D gene: -
J gene: TRBJ2-7
V gene: TRBV20-1
clone size: -
CDR3 protein: CSASPFGTYEQYF
CDR3 DNA: TGCAGTGCTAGTCCGTTTGGGACTTACGAGCAGTACTTC

D gene: TRBD1
J gene: TRBJ2-5
V gene: TRBV5-1
clone size: -
CDR3 protein: CASSLGPGQGGETQYF
CDR3 DNA: TGCGCCAGCAGCTTGGGGCCCGGACAGGGCGGAGAGACCCAGTACTTC

D gene: -
J gene: TRBJ2-7
V gene: TRBV20-1
clone size: -
CDR3 protein: CSASRIPGYEQYF
CDR3 DNA: TGCAGTGCTAGTCGAATACCGGGCTACGAGCAGTACTTC

D gene: TRBD2
J gene: TRBJ2-1
V gene: TRBV7-3
clone size: -
CDR3 protein: CASSLTVGTRTSGTYNEQFF
CDR3 DNA: TGTGCCAGCAGCTTAACGGTCGGGACCCGGACTAGCGGGACCTACAATGAGCAGTTCTTC

D gene: TRBD1
J gene: TRBJ2-7
V gene: TRBV27
clone size: -
CDR3 protein: CASSRDREDEQYF
CDR3 DNA: TGTGCCAGCAGCCGGGACAGGGAAGATGAGCAGTACTTC

D gene: TRBD2
J gene: TRBJ2-3
V gene: TRBV15
clone size: -
CDR3 protein: CATSEPLRREKDTQYF
CDR3 DNA: TGTGCCACCAGCGAACCCTTGAGGCGGGAGAAAGATACGCAGTATTTT

D gene: TRBD1
J gene: TRBJ2-7
V gene: TRBV30
clone size: -
CDR3 protein: CAWGQGGTYEQYF
CDR3 DNA: TGTGCCTGGGGACAGGGTGGAACCTACGAGCAGTACTTC

D gene: TRBD2
J gene: TRBJ2-1
V gene: TRBV27
clone size: -
CDR3 protein: CATTSGTYNEQFF
CDR3 DNA: TGTGCCACTACTAGCGGGACCTACAATGAGCAGTTCTTC

D gene: TRBD1
J gene: TRBJ2-4
V gene: TRBV29-1
clone size: -
CDR3 protein: CSVGQGNIQYF
CDR3 DNA: TGCAGCGTGGGACAGGGAAACATTCAGTACTTC

D gene: TRBD2
J gene: TRBJ2-1
V gene: TRBV7-9
clone size: once
CDR3 protein: CASSLGQGVAGMIF
CDR3 DNA: TGTGCCAGCAGCTTAGGGCAGGGCGTAGCGGGAATGATCTTC

D gene: TRBD2
J gene: TRBJ2-6
V gene: TRBV3-1/TRBV3-2
clone size: -
CDR3 protein: CASSSLGGRARGGANVLTF
CDR3 DNA: TGTGCCAGCAGCTCGTTAGGAGGGAGGGCCAGAGGTGGGGCCAACGTCCTGACTTTC

D gene: TRBD1
J gene: TRBJ1-1
V gene: TRBV15
clone size: -
CDR3 protein: CATSRDDRGSAEAFF
CDR3 DNA: TGTGCCACCAGCAGAGATGACAGGGGGAGCGCTGAAGCTTTCTTT

D gene: -
J gene: TRBJ2-3
V gene: TRBV18
clone size: once
CDR3 protein: CASSPGTSTDTQYF
CDR3 DNA: TGTGCCAGCTCACCGGGCACTAGCACAGATACGCAGTATTTT

D gene: TRBD1
J gene: TRBJ1-4
V gene: TRBV5-1
clone size: -
CDR3 protein: CASSQGDGNEKLFF
CDR3 DNA: TGCGCCAGCAGCCAGGGGGACGGGAATGAAAAACTGTTTTTT

D gene: -
J gene: TRBJ1-4
V gene: TRBV19
clone size: -
CDR3 protein: CASSIMAANEKLFF
CDR3 DNA: TGTGCCAGTAGTATTATGGCGGCTAATGAAAAACTGTTTTTT

D gene: TRBD1
J gene: TRBJ1-6
V gene: TRBV7-2
clone size: -
CDR3 protein: CASSWDSRSYNSPLHF
CDR3 DNA: TGTGCCAGCAGCTGGGACAGTCGCTCCTATAATTCACCCCTCCACTTT

D gene: -
J gene: TRBJ2-5
V gene: TRBV21-1
clone size: -
CDR3 protein: CASSPGTSGRAPETQYF
CDR3 DNA: TGTGCCAGCAGCCCAGGGACTAGCGGGAGGGCCCCAGAGACCCAGTACTTC

D gene: -
J gene: TRBJ1-1
V gene: TRBV6-2/TRBV6-3
clone size: once
CDR3 protein: CASSRGGRAEAFF
CDR3 DNA: TGTGCCAGCAGCAGAGGGGGGAGGGCTGAAGCTTTCTTT

D gene: TRBD2
J gene: TRBJ2-7
V gene: TRBV13
clone size: -
CDR3 protein: CASSSGTSGALYEQYF
CDR3 DNA: TGTGCCAGCAGTTCCGGGACTAGCGGAGCCCTCTACGAGCAGTACTTC

D gene: TRBD1
J gene: TRBJ1-5
V gene: TRBV7-8
clone size: -
CDR3 protein: CASSASGGYSNQPQHF
CDR3 DNA: TGTGCCAGCAGCGCATCAGGGGGATATAGCAATCAGCCCCAGCATTTT

D gene: TRBD2
J gene: TRBJ2-1
V gene: TRBV10-3
clone size: -
CDR3 protein: CAPWSSGSNEQFF
CDR3 DNA: TGTGCCCCGTGGAGTAGCGGGAGCAATGAGCAGTTCTTC

D gene: -
J gene: TRBJ1-5
V gene: TRBV3-1/TRBV3-2
clone size: -
CDR3 protein: CASSQEAGGPQHF
CDR3 DNA: TGTGCCAGCAGCCAAGAGGCAGGTGGTCCCCAGCATTTT

D gene: TRBD2
J gene: TRBJ2-7
V gene: TRBV27
clone size: -
CDR3 protein: CASSPFPPSGRGYEQYF
CDR3 DNA: TGTGCCAGCAGTCCCTTTCCACCTAGCGGGAGAGGCTACGAGCAGTACTTC

D gene: -
J gene: TRBJ2-2
V gene: TRBV2
clone size: few
CDR3 protein: CASSRNSGYANTGELFF
CDR3 DNA: TGTGCCAGCAGTCGAAATAGCGGATACGCGAACACCGGGGAGCTGTTTTTT

D gene: -
J gene: TRBJ1-3
V gene: TRBV6-1
clone size: -
CDR3 protein: CASSEPSYSGNTIYF
CDR3 DNA: TGTGCCAGCAGTGAACCGTCCTACTCTGGAAACACCATATATTTT